One and the same sample provided the 27 T cell receptor beta chains below, sequenced in a study of post-analysis software for immune sequencing data. Whole-study findings and limits: Higher frequency in patients than in controls was seen for roughly five TRBV segments, with TRBV5-6, TRBV5-1 and TRBV20-1 among them.

The TCR beta cDNA libraries contained unique molecular identifiers. TCRdb fed the PCR reads into MiXCR, producing one record per CDR3 protein. The table records 650,000 to 850,000 distinct CDR3 sequences, around 53% of them present only once. These receptors have no known antigen. The sequencing sample was made of blood. The origin of the receptors is a girl between 10 and 17 years old with multiple sclerosis.

In its sample, this clonotype was seen a few times. This chain links TRBV29-1 with TRBJ2-5; 8 positions agree with TRBD1. This CDR3 spans 13 amino acids. V lost 4 bases to trimming and J lost 5 bases; unmatched junction nucleotides: 6. Germline loops: CDR1 SQVTM, CDR2 ANQGSEA. CDR3 sequence: CSVGQGRLETQYF. In DNA, the CDR3 is TGCAGCGTTGGACAGGGGAGGTTGGAGACCCAGTACTTC.

CDR3 DNA: TGTGCCAGCAGCTTACTCGAACGAGGACAGGGGGCGCTTAGAGAGACCCAGTACTTC. Translating it yields CASSLLERGQGALRETQYF. The chain links TRBV11-2 to TRBJ2-5, with 11 bases identical to TRBD1. V was clipped by 2 bases and J by 4 bases; unmatched bases: 15. From germline, CDR1 is SGHAT and CDR2 FQNNGV. CDR3 length: 19 residues. The variable domain in full, with the rest retrieved from reference TRBV11-2 and TRBJ2-5, is EAGVAQSPRYKIIEKRQSVAFWCNPISGHATLYWYQQILGQGPKLLIQFQNNGVVDDSQLPKDRFSAERLKGVDSTLKIQPAKLEDSAVYLCASSLLERGQGALRETQYFGPGTRLLVL.

This chain connects TRBV7-3 to TRBJ2-3, with a tentative D call TRBD1 (6 bases). CDR3 length: 13 amino acids. In germline, CDR1 is SGHTA, CDR2 FQGTGA. V gave up 5 bases and J gave up 4 bases, with 10 bases separating them. As DNA, the CDR3 is TGTGCCAGCAGCCCAACAGGGCCAGATACGCAGTATTTT. Translating gives CASSPTGPDTQYF.

The gene calls are TRBV28 and TRBJ2-7; D gene ambiguous. Germline V gives CDR1 MDHEN, CDR2 SYDVKM. The CDR3 is 15 residues long. Trimming removed 2 bases at V and 2 bases at J, with 13 bases between. The CDR3 DNA sequence: TGTGCCAGCAGTTTAGCTTTTCCAGAGACCTACGAGCAGTACTTC. This translates into CASSLAFPETYEQYF.

The chain recombines TRBV5-1 with TRBJ2-7; D is unclear. Germline CDR1 SGHRS, CDR2 YFSETQ. Trimming took 2 bases from V and 3 from J, leaving 9 bases between them. The CDR3 covers 13 residues. Written as DNA, the CDR3 is TGCGCCAGCAGCTTTCCTGGGGACTACGAGCAGTACTTC. Protein product: CASSFPGDYEQYF. Filled out from reference TRBV5-1 and TRBJ2-7, the complete variable domain reads KAGVTQTPRYLIKTRGQQVTLSCSPISGHRSVSWYQQTPGQGLQFLFEYFSETQRNKGNFPGRFSGRQFSNSRSEMNVSTLELGDSALYLCASSFPGDYEQYFGPGTRLTVT.

The genes are TRBV6-1 and TRBJ2-2; 7 nucleotides match TRBD2. Per the germline V gene, CDR1 is MNHNS and CDR2 is SASEGT. The CDR3 sequence is 13 residues long. J gave up 3 bases and V 5 bases, and 0 bases lay outside the gene matches. The CDR3 loop is CASSSGDTGELFF. CDR3 DNA sequence: TGTGCCAGCAGTAGCGGGGACACCGGGGAGCTGTTTTTT.

The chain has TRBV5-1 and TRBJ2-5; possible D gene TRBD1, 5 bases. The end of the DNA aligns better with TRBJ2-7, so the J call may be wrong. Germline V gene sequence: CDR1 SGHRS, CDR2 YFSETQ. The CDR3 length is 14 residues. The CDR3 spells CASSLAAGLYEQYF. CDR3 DNA: TGCGCCAGCAGCTTGGCGGCAGGGCTGTACGAGCAGTACTTC.

This sequence joins TRBV20-1 and TRBJ2-3; D may be TRBD2 (5 bases). Germline lookup yields CDR1 DFQATT and CDR2 SNEGSKA (reference sequence). The CDR3 sequence is 13 residues long. Trimming shortened V by 6 bases and J by 7 bases, and 17 bases separated the two germline ends. The CDR3 nucleotides read TGCAGTGCCAAGAGAGGGAGTCGGAATACGCAGTATTTT. As protein: CSAKRGSRNTQYF.

This clonotype was detected a few times. This chain connects TRBV6-5 to TRBJ2-3; TRBD2 aligns across 8 bases. The CDR3 covers 16 residues. V shed 0 bases and J 4 bases; nucleotides not matched to a gene: 6. Germline CDR1 reads MNHEY; CDR2 reads SVGAGI. For the CDR3, the DNA is TGTGCCAGCAGTTACTCCCCGGGGGGGCTTTCAGATACGCAGTATTTT. It encodes CASSYSPGGLSDTQYF.

The CDR3 loop reads CASSFTTGPGELFF. The CDR3 region has the DNA TGTGCCAGCAGTTTCACCACCGGGCCCGGGGAGCTGTTTTTT. The chain has TRBV6-5 and TRBJ2-2, with D uncertain. CDR3 length: 14 residues. CDR1 MNHEY and CDR2 SVGAGI come from the germline V gene. Trimming took off 4 bases at V and 6 bases at J, with 12 bases between the two ends.

Remarks on this clonotype: The conserved phenylalanine or tryptophan normally closing the CDR3 is absent here, so this likely arose from a read error. The chain joins TRBV3-1 to TRBJ2-7; D is possibly TRBD2 (5 bases). CDR3 size: 14 residues. CDR1 and CDR2 (germline): LGHDT, YNNKEL (reference sequence). The germline V and J ends were trimmed by 1 base and 3 bases, with 10 bases remaining between them. DNA for the CDR3: TGTGCCAGCAGCCAAGCAGCGGCCATCTACGAGCAGTACTTA. Translating it yields CASSQAAAIYEQYL.

The V call is TRBV12-3 or TRBV12-4, the J call TRBJ2-4; 7 bases align to TRBD2. CDR3 size: 13 residues. V shed 3 bases, J shed 15 bases, and the junction held 11 bases outside the gene matches. The DNA for the CDR3 is TGTGCCAGCAGTTTGGGGGGGGGGATCCAAGCGTACTTC. Protein sequence: CASSLGGGIQAYF.

The J gene is TRBJ2-1, the V gene TRBV20-1; a weak D match, TRBD2 (5 bases). This CDR3 comprises 16 residues. Germline CDR1 is DFQATT and CDR2 is SNEGSKA (reference sequence). V was cut by 6 bases and J by 3 bases, with 21 bases left in between. This CDR3 reads CSATTAHTFNYNEQFF. CDR3 nucleotide sequence: TGCAGTGCGACTACCGCCCACACCTTTAACTACAATGAGCAGTTCTTC.

The chain is built from TRBV20-1 and TRBJ2-3, with 8 bases that match TRBD2. V shed 6 bases and J 2 bases; nucleotides not matched to a gene: 13. The germline CDR1 and CDR2 sequences are DFQATT and SNEGSKA (reference sequence). The CDR3 length is 16 residues. The CDR3: CSASRLTSGLTDTQYF. The CDR3 DNA is TGCAGTGCATCCCGTCTTACTAGCGGCCTCACAGATACGCAGTATTTT.

J is TRBJ2-5 and V is TRBV4-1; D gene unclear. V lost 0 bases to trimming and J lost 11 bases, with 13 bases between them. The CDR3 has 13 amino acids. Per the germline V gene, CDR1 is MGHRA and CDR2 is YSYEKL. CDR3 region: CASSQDFAQEQYF. In nucleotides, the CDR3 is TGCGCCAGCAGCCAAGATTTCGCACAAGAACAGTACTTC.

The chain employs TRBV21-1 and TRBJ1-2. TRBV21-1 is tagged as a pseudogene. The CDR3 sequence is 14 residues long. As DNA, the CDR3 is TGTGCCAGCAGCAAAGCGAGTCAATCGTGTGGCTACACCTTC. Protein product: CASSKASQSCGYTF.

This clonotype occurred a few times. The chain combines TRBV29-1 with TRBJ2-7, with TRBD1 as a possible D gene (6 bases). The germline CDR1 and CDR2 sequences are SQVTM and ANQGSEA. This CDR3 contains 13 residues. V was pared by 8 bases and J by 1 base, with 15 bases between. The CDR3 DNA sequence: TGCAGCAGCCACAGGGTAGTTTCCTACGAGCAGTACTTC. Protein sequence: CSSHRVVSYEQYF.

V gene TRBV20-1 combines with J gene TRBJ2-3, with 7 nucleotides matching TRBD1. The CDR3 covers 13 residues. Looked up from germline, CDR1 is DFQATT and CDR2 is SNEGSKA (reference sequence). Losses at the gene ends were 6 bases for V and 4 bases for J; bases not matched to a gene: 7. CDR3 sequence reads: CSARQGSADTQYF. CDR3 sequence (DNA): TGCAGTGCCAGACAGGGATCCGCAGATACGCAGTATTTT.

This chain links TRBV20-1 with TRBJ2-7, with 8 positions matching TRBD2. Germline V CDR1 and CDR2: DFQATT, SNEGSKA (reference sequence). The CDR3 spans 15 residues. The V segment lost 3 bases and the J segment 3 bases; nucleotides outside the gene matches: 10. The CDR3 region is CSARDLSGANYEQYF. The DNA of the CDR3 is TGCAGTGCTAGGGATCTTAGCGGGGCTAACTACGAGCAGTACTTC.

This chain connects TRBV20-1 to TRBJ1-5, with a possible D match to TRBD1 (6 bases). The CDR3 runs to 17 residues. The V gene's germline CDR1 is DFQATT and CDR2 SNEGSKA (reference sequence). V dropped 0 bases and J dropped 8 bases, with 23 bases sitting between them. The CDR3 spells CSARDPRAAQGLKPQHF. CDR3 sequence (DNA): TGCAGTGCTAGAGATCCACGTGCGGCACAGGGCCTGAAGCCCCAGCATTTT.

The gene calls are TRBV12-3 or TRBV12-4 and TRBJ2-5, with D perhaps being TRBD1 or TRBD2 (6 bases each). This CDR3 comprises 15 residues. The ends were cut back, 4 bases at V and 1 base at J, with 13 bases in the middle. The CDR3 protein is CASSSRGLAQETQYF. The CDR3 coding sequence is TGTGCCAGCAGTTCCCGGGGGCTAGCCCAAGAGACCCAGTACTTC.

The V call is TRBV20-1, the J call TRBJ2-5, with TRBD2 matching over 12 bases. The DNA end is more similar to TRBJ2-7, so the J call may be wrong. Germline CDR1 DFQATT, CDR2 SNEGSKA (reference sequence). The CDR3 consists of 14 residues. CDR3 region: CSAELAGGPYEQYF. CDR3 coding DNA: TGCAGTGCGGAACTAGCGGGAGGCCCCTACGAGCAGTACTTC.

The chain carries TRBV7-6 and TRBJ1-1; unclear D gene. Germline V gene sequence: CDR1 SGHVS, CDR2 FNYEAQ. The CDR3 is made up of 14 amino acids. The germline V and J ends were trimmed by 1 base and 3 bases, with 9 bases remaining between them. DNA of the CDR3: TGTGCCAGCAGCTTAGGTGATCGGTACACTGAAGCTTTCTTT. Its translation: CASSLGDRYTEAFF.

This clonotype appeared a few times. The chain combines TRBV7-9 with TRBJ2-5, with D tentatively TRBD2 (6 bases). Germline values: CDR1 SEHNR, CDR2 FQNEAQ (reference sequence). Trimming stripped 5 bases from V and 11 bases from J, with 15 bases between. This CDR3 has 12 residues. DNA of the CDR3: TGTGCCAGCAGCCCTCCGCTTGGGGGGCAGTACTTC. Protein: CASSPPLGGQYF.

This clonotype was detected a few times. A much larger clone lies one base from this, so it may be a read error. This rearrangement joins TRBV29-1 to TRBJ2-7; 8 bases line up with TRBD1. Germline values: CDR1 SQVTM, CDR2 ANQGSEA. The CDR3 sequence is 12 residues long. Trimming at V came to 4 bases and at J to 2 bases, leaving 1 base not matched to a gene. The CDR3 DNA reads TGCAGCGTTGGGGACAGGACCTACGAGCAGTACTTC. It encodes CSVGDRTYEQYF.

The gene calls are TRBV7-9 and TRBJ2-7; a possible D gene is TRBD2 (5 bases). V lost 5 bases and J lost 6, with 11 bases in between. The CDR3 is 12 amino acids. Germline V CDR1 and CDR2: SEHNR, FQNEAQ (reference sequence). CDR3 residues: CASSATAGEQYF. CDR3 bases: TGTGCCAGCAGCGCCACGGCGGGCGAGCAGTACTTC.

The chain carries TRBV7-9 and TRBJ2-4; D unresolved. The J call may be in error: the DNA end matches TRBJ2-7 better. The germline gives CDR1 SEHNR, CDR2 FQNEAQ (reference sequence). The CDR3 sequence is 14 residues long. The CDR3 nucleotides read TGTGCCAGCAGCTTAGCGTCGAGGATTTACGAGCAGTACTTC. It codes for CASSLASRIYEQYF.